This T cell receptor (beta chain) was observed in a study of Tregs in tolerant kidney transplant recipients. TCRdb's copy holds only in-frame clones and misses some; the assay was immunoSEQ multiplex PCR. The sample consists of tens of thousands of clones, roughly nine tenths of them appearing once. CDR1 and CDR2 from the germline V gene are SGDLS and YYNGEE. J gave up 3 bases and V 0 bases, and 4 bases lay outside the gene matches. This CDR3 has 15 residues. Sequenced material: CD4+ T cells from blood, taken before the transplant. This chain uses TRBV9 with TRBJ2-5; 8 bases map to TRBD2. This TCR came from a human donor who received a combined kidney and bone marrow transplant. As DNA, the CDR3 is TGTGCCAGCAGCGTAGCTAGCGGGCCCAAAGAGACCCAGTACTTC. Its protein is CASSVASGPKETQYF.